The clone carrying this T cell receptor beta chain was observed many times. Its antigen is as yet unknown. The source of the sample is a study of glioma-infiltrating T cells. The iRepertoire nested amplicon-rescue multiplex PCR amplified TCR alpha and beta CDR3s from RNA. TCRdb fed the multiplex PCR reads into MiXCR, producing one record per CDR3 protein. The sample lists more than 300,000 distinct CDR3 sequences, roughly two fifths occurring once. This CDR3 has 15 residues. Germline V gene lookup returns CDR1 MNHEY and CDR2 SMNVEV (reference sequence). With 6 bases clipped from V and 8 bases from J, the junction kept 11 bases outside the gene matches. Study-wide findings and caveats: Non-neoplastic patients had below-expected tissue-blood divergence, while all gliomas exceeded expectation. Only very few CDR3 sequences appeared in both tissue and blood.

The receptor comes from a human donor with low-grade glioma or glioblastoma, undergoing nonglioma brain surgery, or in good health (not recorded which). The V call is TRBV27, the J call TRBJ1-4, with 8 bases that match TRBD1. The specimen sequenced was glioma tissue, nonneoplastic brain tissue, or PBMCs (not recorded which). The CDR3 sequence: CASRTITGGGEKLFF. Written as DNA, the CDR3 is TGTGCCAGCAGAACAATTACAGGGGGTGGCGAAAAACTGTTTTTT.